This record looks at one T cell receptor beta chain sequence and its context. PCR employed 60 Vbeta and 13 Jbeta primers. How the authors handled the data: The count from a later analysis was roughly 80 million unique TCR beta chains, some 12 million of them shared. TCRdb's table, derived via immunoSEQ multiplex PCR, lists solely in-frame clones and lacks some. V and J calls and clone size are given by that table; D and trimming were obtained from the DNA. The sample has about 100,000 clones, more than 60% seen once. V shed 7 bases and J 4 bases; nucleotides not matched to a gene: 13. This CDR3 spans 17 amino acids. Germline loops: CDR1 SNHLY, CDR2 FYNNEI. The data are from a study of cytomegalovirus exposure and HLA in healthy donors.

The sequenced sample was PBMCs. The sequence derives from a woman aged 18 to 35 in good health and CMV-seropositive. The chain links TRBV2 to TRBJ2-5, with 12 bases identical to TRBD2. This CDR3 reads CASNGPSGRASGETQYF. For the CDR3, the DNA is TGTGCCAGCAATGGTCCTAGCGGGAGGGCCTCTGGAGAGACCCAGTACTTC.